This entry lists 22 T cell receptor beta chains sequenced from one sample in a study of blood T cell repertoires in COVID-19 (dated by TCRdb to about 2020). Receptor amplification or capture employed the immunoSEQ multiplex PCR assay. The table comes from immuneACCESS by way of TCRdb, which keeps in-frame sequences with V and J called. Part of the clones is missing from these tables; in studies checked, under half for an unresolved V gene and the rest for unknown reasons. The sample table holds 260,000 or so clones, of which 81% were seen once. In total, the top ten clones hold around 7.5% of the sample. Material for sequencing was peripheral blood. All receptors come from a woman at least 80 years old with COVID-19, enrolled during active disease.

This clone was seen just once. This rearrangement joins TRBV2 to TRBJ1-5; D might be TRBD1 (5 bases). The V end lost 4 bases, the J end lost 6 bases, and 13 bases lay between the germline ends. Germline lookup yields CDR1 SNHLY and CDR2 FYNNEI. The CDR3 runs to 14 residues. The CDR3 DNA sequence: TGTGCCAGCAGTGGACAGACCAAGAGTCAGCCCCAGCATTTT. It encodes CASSGQTKSQPQHF.

The chain uses TRBV28 and TRBJ1-5; D remains ambiguous. V dropped 3 bases and J dropped 6 bases, with 6 bases sitting between them. This CDR3 spans 12 amino acids. The germline V gene encodes CDR1 MDHEN and CDR2 SYDVKM. The CDR3 is CASSFERQPQHF. In nucleotides, the CDR3 is TGTGCCAGCAGTTTTGAGCGTCAGCCCCAGCATTTT. The full variable domain, rest sourced from reference TRBV28 and TRBJ1-5, is DVKVTQSSRYLVKRTGEKVFLECVQDMDHENMFWYRQDPGLGLRLIYFSYDVKMKEKGDIPEGYSVSREKKERFSLILESASTNQTSMYLCASSFERQPQHFGDGTRLSIL.

This clone was seen a handful of times. This rearrangement joins TRBV24-1 to TRBJ1-1, with D tentatively TRBD1 (5 bases). The CDR3 consists of 10 residues. Deletions cut 8 bases from V and 6 bases from J, with 6 bases between. Germline lookup yields CDR1 KGHDR and CDR2 SFDVKD. As DNA, the CDR3 is TGTGCCACCAAGGGGCCTGAAGCTTTCTTT. Protein product: CATKGPEAFF.

The rearrangement uses TRBV6-5 and TRBJ2-2; no reliable D call. In germline, CDR1 is MNHEY, CDR2 SVGAGI. V was clipped by 2 bases and J by 9 bases, with 7 bases between them. This CDR3 region has 12 residues. The DNA for the CDR3 is TGTGCCAGCAGTTACGCCCAGTGGGAGCTGTTTTTT. It encodes CASSYAQWELFF.

The chain carries TRBV3-1 (or the pseudogene TRBV3-2) and TRBJ2-1, with a weak D call TRBD2 (5 bases). CDR3 length equals 17 residues. Per the germline V gene, CDR1 is LGHDT and CDR2 is YNNKEL (reference sequence). With 4 bases removed from V and 8 bases from J, the gap between germline ends came to 24 bases. The CDR3 is CASSLRKFRETADEQFF. CDR3 bases: TGTGCCAGCAGCCTACGCAAATTCCGGGAAACAGCCGATGAGCAGTTCTTC.

The rearrangement links TRBV4-3 to TRBJ2-1, with 8 bases fitting TRBD2. Trimming cost V 1 base and J 0 bases; bases outside gene matches: 8. Germline V CDR1 and CDR2: LGHNA, YSLEER. The CDR3 runs to 18 residues. The CDR3 DNA follows: TGCGCCAGCAGCCAAGCAGCTCACGGGACTAGCTCCTACAATGAGCAGTTCTTC. Its translation is CASSQAAHGTSSYNEQFF.

The chain combines TRBV5-8 with TRBJ2-1, with TRBD2 matching over 9 bases. The V segment lost 0 bases and the J segment 4 bases; nucleotides outside the gene matches: 5. This CDR3 has 16 amino acids. The V gene's germline CDR1 is SGHTS and CDR2 YDEGEE. The CDR3 here is CASSLGSGRLYNEQFF. CDR3 nucleotide sequence: TGTGCCAGCAGCTTGGGTAGCGGGAGACTTTACAATGAGCAGTTCTTC.

This clone was detected only once. The chain combines TRBV11-1 with TRBJ2-7; D is possibly TRBD1 (6 bases). The V and J ends lost 4 bases and 2 bases respectively, with 12 bases between them. The germline CDR1 and CDR2 sequences are SGHAT and FQDESV (reference sequence). This CDR3 is 14 amino acids long. CDR3 in amino acids: CASSSRTATYEQYF. The CDR3, as DNA: TGTGCCAGCAGCTCACGGACAGCTACCTACGAGCAGTACTTC.

This chain links TRBV6-5 with TRBJ1-3; maybe TRBD1 (5 bases). Between the trimmed V and J ends, which lost 0 bases and 0 bases, there was a span of 9 bases. The CDR3 runs 16 residues. The V gene's germline CDR1 is MNHEY and CDR2 SVGAGI. This chain's CDR3 is CASSYSTVDSGNTIYF. In DNA form, the CDR3 reads TGTGCCAGCAGTTACTCGACAGTGGACTCTGGAAACACCATATATTTT.

The V gene is TRBV6-5, the J gene TRBJ2-6, with a tentative D call TRBD1 (5 bases). There are 14 residues in the CDR3. Germline V CDR1 and CDR2: MNHEY, SVGAGI. The V end lost 10 bases, the J end lost 0 bases, and 10 bases lay between the germline ends. CDR3 amino acids: CATSGISGANVLTF. CDR3 DNA sequence: TGTGCCACGTCAGGGATCTCTGGGGCCAACGTCCTGACTTTC.

The chain recombines TRBV10-3 with TRBJ1-2; D unclear. CDR1 and CDR2 (germline): ENHRY, SYGVKD. Deletions cut 6 bases from V and 2 bases from J, with 4 bases between. This CDR3 has 11 amino acids. The CDR3 DNA follows: TGTGCCATCAGCGTAAACTATGGCTACACCTTC. This encodes CAISVNYGYTF.

This sequence joins TRBV18 and TRBJ2-1; 11 nucleotides line up with TRBD2. The CDR3 length is 16 residues. CDR1 is KGHSH, CDR2 LQKENI, per germline. V lost 6 bases and J lost 3; bases outside the gene matches: 7. CDR3 loop: CASSPQGTSGYNEQFF. DNA of the CDR3: TGTGCCAGCTCTCCCCAGGGGACTAGCGGCTACAATGAGCAGTTCTTC.

The rearrangement joins TRBV7-3 to TRBJ2-1, with 12 bases lining up with TRBD2. CDR3 size: 15 residues. The V and J ends lost 2 bases and 10 bases, in that order; junction bases with no gene match: 6. Per germline, CDR1 SGHTA and CDR2 FQGTGA. CDR3 nucleotide sequence: TGTGCCAGCAGCTTAGGACTAGCGGGAAGTGACGAGCAGTTCTTC. It specifies CASSLGLAGSDEQFF.

The chain recombines TRBV27 with TRBJ2-1; D gene ambiguous. V lost 2 bases and J lost 1, with 9 bases in between. CDR3 size: 15 residues. The germline V gene has CDR1 MNHEY and CDR2 SMNVEV (reference sequence). CDR3 sequence (DNA): TGTGCCAGCAGTTTACACAGCTTGTCCTACAATGAGCAGTTCTTC. This translates into CASSLHSLSYNEQFF.

CDR3 nucleotides: TGTGCCAGCAGCTTCGACAGTGGAAACACCATATATTTT. It codes for CASSFDSGNTIYF. The V call is TRBV7-2, the J call TRBJ1-3, with a tentative D call TRBD1 (5 bases). Germline V lookup: CDR1 SGHTA, CDR2 FQGNSA. Trimming pared 3 bases from V and 3 bases from J, leaving 6 bases between. The CDR3 spans 13 residues.

The chain employs TRBV5-1 and TRBJ1-1, with 9 bases aligning to TRBD1. Trimming cost V 4 bases and J 6 bases; bases outside gene matches: 7. This CDR3 contains 14 residues. Germline V CDR1 and CDR2: SGHRS, YFSETQ. CDR3 DNA: TGCGCCAGCAGCACCACAGGGGGCGGATCTGAAGCTTTCTTT. Translating gives CASSTTGGGSEAFF. The whole variable domain, remainder taken from reference TRBV5-1 and TRBJ1-1, is KAGVTQTPRYLIKTRGQQVTLSCSPISGHRSVSWYQQTPGQGLQFLFEYFSETQRNKGNFPGRFSGRQFSNSRSEMNVSTLELGDSALYLCASSTTGGGSEAFFGQGTRLTVV.

V usage is TRBV24-1 and J usage is TRBJ2-3; TRBD1 matches 7 bases. The CDR3 consists of 15 residues. Per germline, CDR1 KGHDR and CDR2 SFDVKD. V was clipped by 4 bases and J by 0 bases; unmatched bases: 3. In DNA, the CDR3 is TGTGCCACCAGTGAAAGGGGGCTTAGCACAGATACGCAGTATTTT. Translation gives CATSERGLSTDTQYF.

The chain carries TRBV5-1 and TRBJ2-7; 9 positions match TRBD1. CDR3 length: 14 amino acids. Germline CDR1 SGHRS, CDR2 YFSETQ. With 4 bases clipped from V and 10 bases from J, the junction kept 12 bases outside the gene matches. The DNA for the CDR3 is TGCGCCAGCAGCCCGCCGGACAGGGGAACTTATCAGTACTTC. It translates to CASSPPDRGTYQYF.

This clone was seen just once. The V call is TRBV5-1, the J call TRBJ2-7; 9 bases are shared with TRBD1. Trimming removed 5 bases from V and 3 bases from J; junction bases left unmatched: 3. Germline values: CDR1 SGHRS, CDR2 YFSETQ. The CDR3 has 13 amino acids. CDR3 protein: CASRRQGVYEQYF. The CDR3 DNA reads as TGCGCCAGCAGGCGACAGGGGGTCTACGAGCAGTACTTC.

The chain has TRBV24-1 and TRBJ2-7; 9 bases fit TRBD1. This CDR3 has 13 amino acids. Germline V lookup: CDR1 KGHDR, CDR2 SFDVKD. J gave up 11 bases and V 4 bases, and 8 bases lay outside the gene matches. The CDR3 bases are TGTGCCACCAGTGACTCAAACAGGGGGCAAGAGTACTTC. This codes for CATSDSNRGQEYF.

V gene TRBV10-2 combines with J gene TRBJ1-6; D is unresolved. The CDR3 is 12 amino acids. The ends were cut back, 0 bases at V and 19 bases at J, with 13 bases in the middle. The germline V gene encodes CDR1 WSHSY and CDR2 SAAADI. CDR3 loop: CASSESFTASHF. The CDR3 DNA sequence: TGCGCCAGCAGTGAGTCTTTTACAGCCTCACACTTT.

This sequence joins TRBV3-1 (or the pseudogene TRBV3-2) and TRBJ1-5; D is undetermined. This CDR3 contains 13 residues. Between the trimmed V and J ends, which lost 1 base and 9 bases, there was a span of 10 bases. Per germline, CDR1 LGHDT and CDR2 YNNKEL (reference sequence). CDR3 DNA: TGTGCCAGCAGCCAAGGCGAAGATTTGCCCCAGCATTTT. Translated, it gives CASSQGEDLPQHF.